This TCR beta chain was captured by sequencing in a study of T cell responses to AZD1222 COVID-19 vaccine. Some clones are missing from TCRdb's copy, which holds only in-frame ones; the method was immunoSEQ multiplex PCR. Of fewer than 120,000 clones listed, approximately 94% are singletons. Concerning this clone itself: The antigen is undetermined.

Whole-study findings and limits: Repertoire sampling was restricted to post-peak T cell response timepoints. White British people made up most donors, females outnumbered males, and clonal diversity was possibly underestimated. In the spike-specific TCR repertoire, nearly half reportedly target unmutated variant regions.

The CDR3 runs to 13 residues. The V and J ends lost 6 bases and 1 base respectively, with 9 bases between them. Germline loops: CDR1 SNHLY, CDR2 FYNNEI. The specimen comprised peripheral blood, sampled 28 days after the second AZD1222 dose. This rearrangement joins TRBV2 to TRBJ1-1; D remains unclear. The clonotype comes from an adult who received the AZD1222 COVID-19 vaccine. CDR3 DNA: TGTGCCAGCAGGCTACAACCGAACACTGAAGCTTTCTTT. This gives the protein CASRLQPNTEAFF.